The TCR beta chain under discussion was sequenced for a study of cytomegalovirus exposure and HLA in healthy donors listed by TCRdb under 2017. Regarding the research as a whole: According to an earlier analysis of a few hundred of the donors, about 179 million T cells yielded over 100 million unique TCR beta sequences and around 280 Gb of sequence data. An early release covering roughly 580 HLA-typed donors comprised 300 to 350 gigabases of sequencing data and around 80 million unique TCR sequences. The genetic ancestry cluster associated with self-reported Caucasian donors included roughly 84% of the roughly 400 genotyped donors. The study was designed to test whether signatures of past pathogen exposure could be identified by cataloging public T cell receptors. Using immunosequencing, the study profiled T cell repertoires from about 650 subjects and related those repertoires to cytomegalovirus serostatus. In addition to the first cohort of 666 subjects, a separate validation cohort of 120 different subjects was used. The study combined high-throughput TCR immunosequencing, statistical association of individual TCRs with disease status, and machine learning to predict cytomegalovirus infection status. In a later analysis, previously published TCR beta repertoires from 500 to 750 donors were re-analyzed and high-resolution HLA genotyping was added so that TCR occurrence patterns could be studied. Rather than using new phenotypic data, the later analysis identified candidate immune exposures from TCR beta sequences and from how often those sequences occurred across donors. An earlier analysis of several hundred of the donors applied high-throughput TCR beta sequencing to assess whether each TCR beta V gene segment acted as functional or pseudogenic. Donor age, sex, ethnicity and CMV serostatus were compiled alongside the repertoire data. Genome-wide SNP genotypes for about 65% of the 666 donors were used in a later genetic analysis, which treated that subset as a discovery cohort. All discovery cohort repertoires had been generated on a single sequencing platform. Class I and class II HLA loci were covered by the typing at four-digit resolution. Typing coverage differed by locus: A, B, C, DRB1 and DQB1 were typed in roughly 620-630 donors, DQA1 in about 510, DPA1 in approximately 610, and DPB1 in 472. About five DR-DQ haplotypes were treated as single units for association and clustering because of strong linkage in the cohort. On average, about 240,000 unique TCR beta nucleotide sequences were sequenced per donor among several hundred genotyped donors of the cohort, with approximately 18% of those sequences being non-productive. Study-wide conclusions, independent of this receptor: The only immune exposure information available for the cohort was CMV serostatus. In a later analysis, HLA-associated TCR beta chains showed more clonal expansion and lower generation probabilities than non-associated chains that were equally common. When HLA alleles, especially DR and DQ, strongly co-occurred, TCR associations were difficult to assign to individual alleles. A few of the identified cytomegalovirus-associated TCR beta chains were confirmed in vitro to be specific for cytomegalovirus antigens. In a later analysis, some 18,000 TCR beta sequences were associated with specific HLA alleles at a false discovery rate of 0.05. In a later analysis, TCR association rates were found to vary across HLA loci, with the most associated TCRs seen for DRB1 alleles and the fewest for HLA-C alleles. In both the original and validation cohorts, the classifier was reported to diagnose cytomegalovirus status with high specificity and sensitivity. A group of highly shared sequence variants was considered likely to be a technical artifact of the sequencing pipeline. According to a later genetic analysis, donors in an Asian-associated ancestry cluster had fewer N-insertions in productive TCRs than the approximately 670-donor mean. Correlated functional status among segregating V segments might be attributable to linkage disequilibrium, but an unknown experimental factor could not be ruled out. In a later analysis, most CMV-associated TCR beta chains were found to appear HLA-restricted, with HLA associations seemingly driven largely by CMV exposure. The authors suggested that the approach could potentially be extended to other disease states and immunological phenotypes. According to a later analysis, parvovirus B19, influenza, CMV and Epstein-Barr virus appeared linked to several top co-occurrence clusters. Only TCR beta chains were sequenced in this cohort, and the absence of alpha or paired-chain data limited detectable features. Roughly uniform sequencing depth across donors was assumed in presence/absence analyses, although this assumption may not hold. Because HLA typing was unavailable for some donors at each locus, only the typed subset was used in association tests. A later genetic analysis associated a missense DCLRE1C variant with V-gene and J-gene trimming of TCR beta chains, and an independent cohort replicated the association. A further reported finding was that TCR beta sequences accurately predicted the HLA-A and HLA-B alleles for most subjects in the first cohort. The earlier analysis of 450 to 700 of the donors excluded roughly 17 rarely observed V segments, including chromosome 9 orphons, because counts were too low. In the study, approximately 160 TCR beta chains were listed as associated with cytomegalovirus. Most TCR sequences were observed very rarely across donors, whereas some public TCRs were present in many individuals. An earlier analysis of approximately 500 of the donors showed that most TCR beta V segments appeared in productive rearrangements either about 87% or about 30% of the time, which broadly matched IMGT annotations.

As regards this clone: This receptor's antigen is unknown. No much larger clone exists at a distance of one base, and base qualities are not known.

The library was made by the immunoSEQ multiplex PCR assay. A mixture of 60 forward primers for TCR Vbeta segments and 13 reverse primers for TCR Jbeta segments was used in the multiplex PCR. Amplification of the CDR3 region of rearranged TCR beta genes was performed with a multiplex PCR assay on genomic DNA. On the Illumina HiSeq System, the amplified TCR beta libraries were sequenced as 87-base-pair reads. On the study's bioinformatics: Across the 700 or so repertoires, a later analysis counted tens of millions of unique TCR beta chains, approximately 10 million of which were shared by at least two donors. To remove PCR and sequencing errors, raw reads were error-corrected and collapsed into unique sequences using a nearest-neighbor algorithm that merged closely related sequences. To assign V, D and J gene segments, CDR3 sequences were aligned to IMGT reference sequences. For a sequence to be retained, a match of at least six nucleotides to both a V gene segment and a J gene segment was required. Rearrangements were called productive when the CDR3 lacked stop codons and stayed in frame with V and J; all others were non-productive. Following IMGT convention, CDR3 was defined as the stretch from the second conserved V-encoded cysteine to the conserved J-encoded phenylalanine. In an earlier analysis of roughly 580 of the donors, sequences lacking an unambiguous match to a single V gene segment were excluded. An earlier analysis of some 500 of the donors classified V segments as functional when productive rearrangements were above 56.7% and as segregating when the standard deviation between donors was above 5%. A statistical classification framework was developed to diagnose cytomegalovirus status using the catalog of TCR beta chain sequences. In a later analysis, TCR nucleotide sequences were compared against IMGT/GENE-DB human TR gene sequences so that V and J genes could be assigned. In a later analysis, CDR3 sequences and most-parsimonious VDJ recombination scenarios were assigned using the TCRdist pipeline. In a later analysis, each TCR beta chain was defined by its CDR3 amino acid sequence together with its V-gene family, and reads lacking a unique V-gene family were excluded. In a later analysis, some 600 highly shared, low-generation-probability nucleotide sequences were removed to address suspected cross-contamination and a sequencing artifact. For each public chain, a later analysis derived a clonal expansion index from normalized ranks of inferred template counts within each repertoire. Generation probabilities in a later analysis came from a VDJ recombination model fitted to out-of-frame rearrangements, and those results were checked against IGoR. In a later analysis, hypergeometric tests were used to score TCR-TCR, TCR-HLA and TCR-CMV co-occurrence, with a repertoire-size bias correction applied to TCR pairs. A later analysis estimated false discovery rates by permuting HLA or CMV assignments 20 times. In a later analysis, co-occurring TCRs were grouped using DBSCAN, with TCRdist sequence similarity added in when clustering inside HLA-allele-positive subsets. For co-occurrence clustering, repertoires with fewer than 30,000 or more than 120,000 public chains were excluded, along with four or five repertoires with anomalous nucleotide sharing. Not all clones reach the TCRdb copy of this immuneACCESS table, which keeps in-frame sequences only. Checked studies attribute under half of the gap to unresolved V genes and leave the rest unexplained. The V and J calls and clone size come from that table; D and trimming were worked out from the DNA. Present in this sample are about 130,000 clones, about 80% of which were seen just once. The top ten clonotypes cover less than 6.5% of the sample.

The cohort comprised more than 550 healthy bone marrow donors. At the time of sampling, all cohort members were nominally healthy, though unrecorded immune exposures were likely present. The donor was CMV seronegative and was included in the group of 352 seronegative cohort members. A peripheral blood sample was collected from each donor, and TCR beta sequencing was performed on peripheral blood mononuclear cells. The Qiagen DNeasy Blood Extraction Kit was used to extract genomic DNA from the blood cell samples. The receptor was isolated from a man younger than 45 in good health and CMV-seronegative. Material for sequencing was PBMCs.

The DNA is as follows: TGTGCCAGCAGCCACGATACTAGCGGGAGTTACAATGAGCAGTTCTTC. Its protein product is CASSHDTSGSYNEQFF. The rearrangement combines TRBV4-2 with TRBJ2-1; TRBD2 agrees with 11 junctional bases. Measured from the cysteine to the phenylalanine, the CDR3 is 16 residues long. Solely the CDR3 DNA is kept, with 48 bases framed from the first base. For this chain, trimming is 3 bases at the V end and 4 bases at the J end, and the number of junction bases without a gene match is 5. According to the germline V gene, CDR1 reads LGHNA and CDR2 reads YNFKEQ.